This TCR beta chain was sequenced in a study of T cell repertoires in cytomegalovirus infection. In this sample, this clonotype turned up a few times. As yet, its antigen is unknown. Regarding the study as a whole: In two of eight donors, the top clonotype was HLA-C-restricted CMV-specific.

TCRdb reprocessed the reads with MiXCR, giving one entry per CDR3 protein. The repertoire holds 700,000 to 900,000 distinct CDR3 sequences, with about 28% as singletons. This CDR3 comprises 15 residues. The V gene's germline CDR1 is MGHRA and CDR2 YSYEKL. V was cut by 1 base and J by 3 bases, with 10 bases left in between. The sample here was cultured CD8+ T cells from PBMCs, taken from culture after CMV antigen stimulation. The chain links TRBV4-1 to TRBJ2-1, with D possibly called TRBD1 or TRBD2 (5 bases each). This TCR came from a human donor in good health (CMV status not recorded). Some clones in this sample may be carry-over from other donors' samples. The CDR3 sequence: CASSQAGTDYNEQFF. CDR3 nucleotides: TGCGCCAGCAGCCAAGCCGGGACGGACTACAATGAGCAGTTCTTC.